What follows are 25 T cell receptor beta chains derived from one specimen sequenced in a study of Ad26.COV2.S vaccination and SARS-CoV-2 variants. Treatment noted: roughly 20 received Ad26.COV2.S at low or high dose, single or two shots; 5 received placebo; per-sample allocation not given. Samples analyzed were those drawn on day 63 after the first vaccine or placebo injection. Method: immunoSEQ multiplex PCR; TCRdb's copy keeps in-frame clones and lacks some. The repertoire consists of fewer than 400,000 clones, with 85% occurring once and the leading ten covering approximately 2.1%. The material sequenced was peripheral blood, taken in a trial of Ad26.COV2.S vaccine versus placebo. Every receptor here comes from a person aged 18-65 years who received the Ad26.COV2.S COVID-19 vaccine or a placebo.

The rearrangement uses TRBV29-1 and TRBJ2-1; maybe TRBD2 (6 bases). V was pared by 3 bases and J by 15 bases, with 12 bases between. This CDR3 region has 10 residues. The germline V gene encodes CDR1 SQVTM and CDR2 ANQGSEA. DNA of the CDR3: TGCAGCGTTGAGGAGGGAAGGTGGTTCTTC. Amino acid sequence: CSVEEGRWFF.

The DNA of the CDR3 is TGTGCCAGCAGTTTATCTGGAGGGGGATCTGGAAACACCATATATTTT. This sequence encodes CASSLSGGGSGNTIYF. V and J are TRBV28 and TRBJ1-3; maybe TRBD1 (6 bases). Deletions cut 1 base from V and 1 base from J, with 11 bases between. This CDR3 contains 16 residues. Looked up from germline, CDR1 is MDHEN and CDR2 is SYDVKM.

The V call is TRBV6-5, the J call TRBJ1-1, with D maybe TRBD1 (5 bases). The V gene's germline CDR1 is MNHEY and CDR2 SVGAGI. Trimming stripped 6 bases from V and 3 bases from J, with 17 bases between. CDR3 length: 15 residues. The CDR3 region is CASSAGRGWHTEAFF. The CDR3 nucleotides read TGTGCCAGCAGCGCCGGGAGGGGTTGGCACACTGAAGCTTTCTTT.

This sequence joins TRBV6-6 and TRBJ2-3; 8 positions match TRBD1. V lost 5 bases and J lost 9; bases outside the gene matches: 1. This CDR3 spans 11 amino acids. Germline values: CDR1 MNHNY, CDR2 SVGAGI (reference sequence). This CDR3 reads CASSHRGTQYF. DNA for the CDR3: TGTGCCAGCAGTCACAGGGGGACGCAGTATTTT.

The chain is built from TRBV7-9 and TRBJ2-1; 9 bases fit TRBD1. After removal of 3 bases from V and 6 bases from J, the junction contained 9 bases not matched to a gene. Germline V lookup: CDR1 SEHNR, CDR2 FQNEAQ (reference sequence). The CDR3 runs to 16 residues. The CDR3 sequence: CASSFLTTGGGNEQFF. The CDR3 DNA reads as TGTGCCAGCAGCTTCCTAACGACAGGGGGAGGCAATGAGCAGTTCTTC.

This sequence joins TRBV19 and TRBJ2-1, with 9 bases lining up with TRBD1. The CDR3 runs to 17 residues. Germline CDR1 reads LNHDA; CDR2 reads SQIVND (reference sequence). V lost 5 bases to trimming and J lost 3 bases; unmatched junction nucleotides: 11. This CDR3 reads CASSARGTGIVYNEQFF. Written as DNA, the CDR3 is TGTGCCAGTAGTGCCAGGGGGACAGGGATCGTCTACAATGAGCAGTTCTTC.

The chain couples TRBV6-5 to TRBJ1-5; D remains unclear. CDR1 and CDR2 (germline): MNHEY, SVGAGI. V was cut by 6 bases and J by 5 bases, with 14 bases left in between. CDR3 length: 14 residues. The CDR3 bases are TGTGCCAGCAGCCGTGGAGGAAAGGATCAGCCCCAGCATTTT. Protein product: CASSRGGKDQPQHF.

The CDR3, as DNA: TGTGCCAGCAGTCTACTAGCGGGGTCCTACAATGAGCAGTTCTTC. Protein sequence: CASSLLAGSYNEQFF. The gene calls are TRBV7-2 and TRBJ2-1; TRBD2 agrees at 10 bases. V lost 6 bases, J lost 1 base, and 3 bases stayed unmatched. Germline lookup yields CDR1 SGHTA and CDR2 FQGNSA. This CDR3 contains 15 residues. Looking up the rest from reference TRBV7-2 and TRBJ2-1 gives the full variable domain: GAGVSQSPSNKVTEKGKDVELRCDPISGHTALYWYRQSLGQGLEFLIYFQGNSAPDKSGLPSDRFSAERTGGSVSTLTIQRTQQEDSAVYLCASSLLAGSYNEQFFGPGTRLTVL.

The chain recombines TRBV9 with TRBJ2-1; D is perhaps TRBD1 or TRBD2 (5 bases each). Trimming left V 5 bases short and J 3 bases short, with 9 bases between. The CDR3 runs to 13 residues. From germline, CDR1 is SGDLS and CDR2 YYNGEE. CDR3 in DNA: TGTGCCAGCAGTGTGGGGGACTACAATGAGCAGTTCTTC. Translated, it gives CASSVGDYNEQFF.

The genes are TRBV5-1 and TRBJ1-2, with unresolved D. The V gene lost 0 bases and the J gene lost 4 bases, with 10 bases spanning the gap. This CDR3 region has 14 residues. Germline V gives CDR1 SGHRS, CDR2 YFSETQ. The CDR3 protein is CASSLALDPYGYTF. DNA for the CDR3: TGCGCCAGCAGCTTGGCCCTGGACCCCTATGGCTACACCTTC.

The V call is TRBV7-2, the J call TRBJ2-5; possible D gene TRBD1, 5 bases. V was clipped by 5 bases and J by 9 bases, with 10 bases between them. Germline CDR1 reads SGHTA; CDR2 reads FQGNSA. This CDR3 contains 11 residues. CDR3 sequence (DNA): TGTGCCAGCAGCAGCCTCAGGGCCCAGTACTTC. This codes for CASSSLRAQYF.

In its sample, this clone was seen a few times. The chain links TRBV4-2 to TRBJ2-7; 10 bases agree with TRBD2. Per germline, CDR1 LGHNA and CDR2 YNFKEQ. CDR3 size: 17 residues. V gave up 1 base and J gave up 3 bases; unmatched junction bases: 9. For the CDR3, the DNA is TGTGCCAGCAGCCAAGTTCCCGGGGAGCGGGGGGGCTACGAGCAGTACTTC. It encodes CASSQVPGERGGYEQYF.

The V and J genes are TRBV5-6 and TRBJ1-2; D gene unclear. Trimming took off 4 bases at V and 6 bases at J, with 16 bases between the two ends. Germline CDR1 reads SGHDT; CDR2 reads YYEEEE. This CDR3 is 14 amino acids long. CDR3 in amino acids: CASSPITALNGYTF. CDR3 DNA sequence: TGTGCCAGCAGCCCCATTACAGCTTTAAATGGCTACACCTTC. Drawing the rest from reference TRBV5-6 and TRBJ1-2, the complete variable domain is DAGVTQSPTHLIKTRGQQVTLRCSPKSGHDTVSWYQQALGQGPQFIFQYYEEEERQRGNFPDRFSGHQFPNYSSELNVNALLLGDSALYLCASSPITALNGYTFGSGTRLTVV.

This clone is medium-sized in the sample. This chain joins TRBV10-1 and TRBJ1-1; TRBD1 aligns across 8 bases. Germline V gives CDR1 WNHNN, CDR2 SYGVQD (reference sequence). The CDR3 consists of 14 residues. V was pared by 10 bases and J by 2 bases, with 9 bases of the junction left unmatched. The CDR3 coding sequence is TGCGCCAACTCGGACAGGGTTGGTAACACTGAAGCTTTCTTT. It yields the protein CANSDRVGNTEAFF.

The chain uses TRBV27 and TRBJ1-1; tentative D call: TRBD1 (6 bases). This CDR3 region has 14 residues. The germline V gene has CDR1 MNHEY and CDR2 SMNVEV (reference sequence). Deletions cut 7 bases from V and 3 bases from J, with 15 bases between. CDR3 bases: TGTGCCAGCACCGTACAGGGAGGAGACACTGAAGCTTTCTTT. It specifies CASTVQGGDTEAFF.

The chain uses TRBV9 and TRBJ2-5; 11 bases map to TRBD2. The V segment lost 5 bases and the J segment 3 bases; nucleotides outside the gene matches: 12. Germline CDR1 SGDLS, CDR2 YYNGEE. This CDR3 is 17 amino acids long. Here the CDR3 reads CASSGASGGLVEETQYF. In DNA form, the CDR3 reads TGTGCCAGCAGTGGCGCTAGCGGGGGGCTGGTAGAAGAGACCCAGTACTTC.

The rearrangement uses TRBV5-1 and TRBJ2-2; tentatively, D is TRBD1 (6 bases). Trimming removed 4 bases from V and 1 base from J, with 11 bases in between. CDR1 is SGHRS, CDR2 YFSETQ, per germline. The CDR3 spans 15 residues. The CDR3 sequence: CASSRRGQNTGELFF. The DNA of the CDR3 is TGCGCCAGCAGCCGCCGGGGACAGAACACCGGGGAGCTGTTTTTT.

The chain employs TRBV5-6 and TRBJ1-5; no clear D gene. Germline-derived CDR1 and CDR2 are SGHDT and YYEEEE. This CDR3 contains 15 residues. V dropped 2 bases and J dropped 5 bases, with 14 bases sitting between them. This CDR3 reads CASSFLSGRDQPQHF. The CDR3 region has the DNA TGTGCCAGCAGCTTCCTCTCCGGCCGCGATCAGCCCCAGCATTTT.

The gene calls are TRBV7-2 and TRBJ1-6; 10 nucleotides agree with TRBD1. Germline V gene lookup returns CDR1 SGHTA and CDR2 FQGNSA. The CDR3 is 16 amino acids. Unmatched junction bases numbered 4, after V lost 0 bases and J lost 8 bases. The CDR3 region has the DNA TGTGCCAGCAGCTTAGCCGGGACAGGGGTTTATTCACCCCTCCACTTT. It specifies CASSLAGTGVYSPLHF.

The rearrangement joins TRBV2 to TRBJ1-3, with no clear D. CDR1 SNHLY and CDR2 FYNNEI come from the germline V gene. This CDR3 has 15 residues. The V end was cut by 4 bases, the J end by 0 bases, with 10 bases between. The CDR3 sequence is CASSARRFSGNTIYF. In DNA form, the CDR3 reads TGTGCCAGCAGTGCACGTAGGTTCTCTGGAAACACCATATATTTT.

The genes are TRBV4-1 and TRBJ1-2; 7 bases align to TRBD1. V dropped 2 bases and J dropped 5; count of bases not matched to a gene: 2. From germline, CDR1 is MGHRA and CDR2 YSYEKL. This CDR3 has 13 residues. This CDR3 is CASSQTGVYGYTF. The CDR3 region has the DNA TGCGCCAGCAGCCAAACAGGGGTATATGGCTACACCTTC.

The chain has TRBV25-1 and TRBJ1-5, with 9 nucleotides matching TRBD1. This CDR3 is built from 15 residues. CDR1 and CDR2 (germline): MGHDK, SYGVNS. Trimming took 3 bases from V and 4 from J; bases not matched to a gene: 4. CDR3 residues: CASSEDRGSNQPQHF. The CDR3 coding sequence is TGTGCCAGCAGTGAGGACAGGGGAAGTAATCAGCCCCAGCATTTT.

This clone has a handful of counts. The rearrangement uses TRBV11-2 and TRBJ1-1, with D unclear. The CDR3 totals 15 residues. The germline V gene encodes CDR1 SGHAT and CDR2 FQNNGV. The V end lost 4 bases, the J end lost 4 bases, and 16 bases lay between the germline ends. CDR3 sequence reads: CASSSSRETGTEAFF. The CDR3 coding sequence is TGTGCCAGCAGCTCTTCTAGGGAGACGGGCACTGAAGCTTTCTTT.

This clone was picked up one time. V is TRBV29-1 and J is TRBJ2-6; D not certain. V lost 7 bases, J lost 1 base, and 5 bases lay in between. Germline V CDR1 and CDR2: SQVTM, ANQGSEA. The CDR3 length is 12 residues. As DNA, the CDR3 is TGCAGCGCTGGGTCTGGGGCCAACGTCCTGACTTTC. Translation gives CSAGSGANVLTF. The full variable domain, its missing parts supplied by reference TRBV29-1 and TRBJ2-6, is SAVISQKPSRDICQRGTSLTIQCQVDSQVTMMFWYRQQPGQSLTLIATANQGSEATYESGFVIDKFPISRPNLTFSTLTVSNMSPEDSSIYLCSAGSGANVLTFGAGSRLTVL.

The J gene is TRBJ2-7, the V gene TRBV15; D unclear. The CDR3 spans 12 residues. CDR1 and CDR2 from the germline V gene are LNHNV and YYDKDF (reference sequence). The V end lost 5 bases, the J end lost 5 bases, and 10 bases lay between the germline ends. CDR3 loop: CATSAAWNEQYF. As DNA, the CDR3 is TGTGCCACCAGCGCTGCTTGGAACGAGCAGTACTTC.